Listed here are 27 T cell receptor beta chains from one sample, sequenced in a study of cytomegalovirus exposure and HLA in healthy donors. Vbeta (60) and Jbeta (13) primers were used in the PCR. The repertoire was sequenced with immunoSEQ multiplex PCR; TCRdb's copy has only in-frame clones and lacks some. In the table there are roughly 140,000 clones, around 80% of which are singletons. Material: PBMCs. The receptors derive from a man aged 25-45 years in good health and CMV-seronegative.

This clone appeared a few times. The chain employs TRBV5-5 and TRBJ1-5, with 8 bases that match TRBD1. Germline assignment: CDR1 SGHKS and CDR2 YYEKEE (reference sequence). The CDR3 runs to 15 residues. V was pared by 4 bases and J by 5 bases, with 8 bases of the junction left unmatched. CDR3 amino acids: CASSPQGDRDQPQHF. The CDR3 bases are TGTGCCAGCAGCCCACAGGGGGATAGAGATCAGCCCCAGCATTTT.

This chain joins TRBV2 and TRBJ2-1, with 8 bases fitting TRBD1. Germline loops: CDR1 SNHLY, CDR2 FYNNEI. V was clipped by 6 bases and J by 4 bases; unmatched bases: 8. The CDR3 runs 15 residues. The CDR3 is CASSATGEPYNEQFF. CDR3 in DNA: TGTGCCAGCAGCGCGACAGGGGAACCATACAATGAGCAGTTCTTC.

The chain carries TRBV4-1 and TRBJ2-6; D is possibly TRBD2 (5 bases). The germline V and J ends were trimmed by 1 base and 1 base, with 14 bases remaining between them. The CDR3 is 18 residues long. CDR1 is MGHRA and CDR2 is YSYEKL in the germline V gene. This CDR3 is CASSQAPGSLSGANVLTF. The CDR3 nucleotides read TGCGCCAGCAGCCAAGCCCCGGGGTCCCTGTCTGGGGCCAACGTCCTGACTTTC.

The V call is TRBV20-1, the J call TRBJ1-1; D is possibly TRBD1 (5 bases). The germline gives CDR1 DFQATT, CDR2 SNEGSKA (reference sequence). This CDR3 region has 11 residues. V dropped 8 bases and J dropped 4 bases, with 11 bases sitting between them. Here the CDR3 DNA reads TGCAGTACGAATCAGGGCACTGAAGCTTTCTTT. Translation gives CSTNQGTEAFF.

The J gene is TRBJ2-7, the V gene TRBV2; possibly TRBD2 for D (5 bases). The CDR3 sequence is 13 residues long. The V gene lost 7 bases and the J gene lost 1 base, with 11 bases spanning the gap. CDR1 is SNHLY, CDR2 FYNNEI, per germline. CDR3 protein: CASKFEGSYEQYF. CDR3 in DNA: TGTGCCAGCAAGTTCGAGGGTTCCTACGAGCAGTACTTC.

The DNA of the CDR3 is TGTGCCAGTTCAAAAGGGGGAAAACTGTTTTTT. It translates to CASSKGGKLFF. The rearrangement joins TRBV19 to TRBJ1-4; D is possibly TRBD1 (6 bases). This CDR3 region has 11 residues. Germline V CDR1 and CDR2: LNHDA, SQIVND (reference sequence). Trimming took 8 bases from V and 10 from J, leaving 11 bases between them.

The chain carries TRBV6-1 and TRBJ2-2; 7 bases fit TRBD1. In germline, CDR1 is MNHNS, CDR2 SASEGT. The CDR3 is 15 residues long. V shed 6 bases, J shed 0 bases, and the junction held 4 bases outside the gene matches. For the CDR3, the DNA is TGTGCCAGCAGGGCCGGGACAGCGAACACCGGGGAGCTGTTTTTT. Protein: CASRAGTANTGELFF.

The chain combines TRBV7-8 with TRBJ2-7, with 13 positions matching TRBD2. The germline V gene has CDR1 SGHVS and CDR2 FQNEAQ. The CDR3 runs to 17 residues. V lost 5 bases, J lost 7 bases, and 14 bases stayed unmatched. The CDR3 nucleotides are TGTGCCAGCAGCCCAGGACTAGCGGGGGACCTGGTGGATGAGCAGTACTTC. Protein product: CASSPGLAGDLVDEQYF.

The CDR3 coding sequence is TGTGCCAGCCGATCCCTTGGGCAGATCTACTACGAGCAGTACTTC. Amino acids: CASRSLGQIYYEQYF. The rearrangement links TRBV6-5 to TRBJ2-7; no clear D. The germline V gene encodes CDR1 MNHEY and CDR2 SVGAGI. V was clipped by 8 bases and J by 3 bases, with 20 bases between them. This CDR3 contains 15 residues.

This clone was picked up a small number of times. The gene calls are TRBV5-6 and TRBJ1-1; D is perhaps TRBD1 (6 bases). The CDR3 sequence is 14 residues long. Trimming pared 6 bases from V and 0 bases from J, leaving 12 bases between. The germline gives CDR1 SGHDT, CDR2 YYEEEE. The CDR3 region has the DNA TGTGCCAGCACCCTCGGGACACTGAACACTGAAGCTTTCTTT. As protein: CASTLGTLNTEAFF.

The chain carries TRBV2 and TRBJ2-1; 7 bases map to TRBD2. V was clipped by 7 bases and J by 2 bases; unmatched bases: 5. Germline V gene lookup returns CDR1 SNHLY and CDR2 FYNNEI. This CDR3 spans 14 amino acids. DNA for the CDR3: TGTGCCAGCAACCGGGGGGAACCCTACAATGAGCAGTTCTTC. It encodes CASNRGEPYNEQFF.

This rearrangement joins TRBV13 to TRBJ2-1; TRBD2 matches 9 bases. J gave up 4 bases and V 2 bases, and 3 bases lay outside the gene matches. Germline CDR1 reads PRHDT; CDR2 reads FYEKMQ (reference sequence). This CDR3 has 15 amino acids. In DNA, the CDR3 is TGTGCCAGCAGCTTACGCGGGAGGGTATACAATGAGCAGTTCTTC. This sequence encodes CASSLRGRVYNEQFF.

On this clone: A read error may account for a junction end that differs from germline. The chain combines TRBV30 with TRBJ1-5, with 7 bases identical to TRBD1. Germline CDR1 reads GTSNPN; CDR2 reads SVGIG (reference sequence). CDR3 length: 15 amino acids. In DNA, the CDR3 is TGTGCCTGGAGTGCAGGGGGAGGCCCGGGTCAGCCCCAGAATTTT. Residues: CAWSAGGGPGQPQNF.

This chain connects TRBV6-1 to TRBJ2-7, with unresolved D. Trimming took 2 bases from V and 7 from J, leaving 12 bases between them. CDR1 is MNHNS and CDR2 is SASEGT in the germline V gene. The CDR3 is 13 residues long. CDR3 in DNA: TGTGCCAGCAGTGAACCTATAGACGGGGAGCAGTACTTC. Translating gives CASSEPIDGEQYF.

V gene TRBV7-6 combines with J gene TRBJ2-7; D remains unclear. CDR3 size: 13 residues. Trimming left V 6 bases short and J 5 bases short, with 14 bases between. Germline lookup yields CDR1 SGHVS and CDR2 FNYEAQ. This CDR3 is CASSLMGQDEQYF. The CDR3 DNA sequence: TGTGCCAGCAGTCTAATGGGCCAAGACGAGCAGTACTTC. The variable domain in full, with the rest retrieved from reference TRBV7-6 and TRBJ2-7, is GAGVSQSPRYKVTKRGQDVALRCDPISGHVSLYWYRQALGQGPEFLTYFNYEAQQDKSGLPNDRFSAERPEGSISTLTIQRTEQRDSAMYRCASSLMGQDEQYFGPGTRLTVT.

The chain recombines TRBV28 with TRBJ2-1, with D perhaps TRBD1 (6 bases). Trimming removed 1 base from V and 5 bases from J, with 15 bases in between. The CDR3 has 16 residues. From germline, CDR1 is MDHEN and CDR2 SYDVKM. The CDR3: CASSLSGDKADNEQFF. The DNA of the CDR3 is TGTGCCAGCAGTTTATCCGGGGACAAGGCCGACAATGAGCAGTTCTTC.

CDR3 sequence: CASRQHVGLAGRSYEQYF. Here the CDR3 DNA reads TGTGCCAGTAGACAACATGTAGGACTGGCGGGGAGGTCCTACGAGCAGTACTTC. This chain connects TRBV19 to TRBJ2-7, with a possible D match to TRBD2 (6 bases). The germline CDR1 and CDR2 sequences are LNHDA and SQIVND (reference sequence). Trimming took off 6 bases at V and 1 base at J, with 25 bases between the two ends. The CDR3 runs 18 residues.

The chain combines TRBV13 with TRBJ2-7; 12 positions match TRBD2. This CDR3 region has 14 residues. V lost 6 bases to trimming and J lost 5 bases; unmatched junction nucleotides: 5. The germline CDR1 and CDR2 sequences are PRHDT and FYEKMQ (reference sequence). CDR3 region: CASSWTSGNDEQYF. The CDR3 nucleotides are TGTGCCAGCAGTTGGACTAGCGGGAACGACGAGCAGTACTTC.

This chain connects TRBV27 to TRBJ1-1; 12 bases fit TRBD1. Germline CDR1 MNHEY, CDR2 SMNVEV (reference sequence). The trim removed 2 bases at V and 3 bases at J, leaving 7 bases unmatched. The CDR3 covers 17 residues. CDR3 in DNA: TGTGCCAGCAGTTTAACGGGACAGGGGGCGGAGGACACTGAAGCTTTCTTT. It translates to CASSLTGQGAEDTEAFF.

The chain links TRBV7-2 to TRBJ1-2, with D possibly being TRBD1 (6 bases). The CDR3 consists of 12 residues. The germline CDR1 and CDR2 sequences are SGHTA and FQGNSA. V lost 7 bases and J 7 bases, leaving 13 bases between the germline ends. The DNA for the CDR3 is TGTGCCAGCACTTACAGGGTTGGTGGCTACACCTTC. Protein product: CASTYRVGGYTF.

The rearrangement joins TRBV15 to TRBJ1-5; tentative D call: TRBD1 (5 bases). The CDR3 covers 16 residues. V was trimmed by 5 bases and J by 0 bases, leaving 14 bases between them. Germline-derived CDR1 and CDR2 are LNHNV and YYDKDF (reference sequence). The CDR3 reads CATSRSGLTSNQPQHF. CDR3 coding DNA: TGTGCCACCAGCCGATCGGGACTCACTAGCAATCAGCCCCAGCATTTT.

CDR3 region: CASREGTVTGELFF. The CDR3 DNA reads TGTGCCAGCAGGGAGGGGACTGTTACCGGGGAGCTGTTTTTT. V is TRBV2 and J is TRBJ2-2, with D possibly being TRBD2 (6 bases). The length of the CDR3 is 14 residues. Germline V gene lookup returns CDR1 SNHLY and CDR2 FYNNEI. V lost 6 bases and J 5 bases, leaving 13 bases between the germline ends.

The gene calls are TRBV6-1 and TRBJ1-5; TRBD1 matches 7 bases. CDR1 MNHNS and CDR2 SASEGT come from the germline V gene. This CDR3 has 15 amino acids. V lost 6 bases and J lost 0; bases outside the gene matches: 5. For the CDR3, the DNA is TGTGCCAGCAGGGAGGGGGCGAATAGCAATCAGCCCCAGCATTTT. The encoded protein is CASREGANSNQPQHF.

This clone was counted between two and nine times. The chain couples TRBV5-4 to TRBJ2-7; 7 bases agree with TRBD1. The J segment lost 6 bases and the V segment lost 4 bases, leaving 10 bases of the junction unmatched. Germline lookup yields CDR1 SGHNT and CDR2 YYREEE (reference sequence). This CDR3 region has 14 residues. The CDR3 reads CASSNPTGVGEQYF. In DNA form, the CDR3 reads TGTGCCAGCAGCAACCCTACAGGGGTTGGCGAGCAGTACTTC.

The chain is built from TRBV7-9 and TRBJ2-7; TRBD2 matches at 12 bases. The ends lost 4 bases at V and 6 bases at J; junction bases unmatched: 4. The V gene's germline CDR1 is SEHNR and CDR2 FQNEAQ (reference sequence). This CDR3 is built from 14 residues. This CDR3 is CASSSLGLAGEQYF. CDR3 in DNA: TGTGCCAGCAGCTCCCTGGGACTAGCGGGCGAGCAGTACTTC.

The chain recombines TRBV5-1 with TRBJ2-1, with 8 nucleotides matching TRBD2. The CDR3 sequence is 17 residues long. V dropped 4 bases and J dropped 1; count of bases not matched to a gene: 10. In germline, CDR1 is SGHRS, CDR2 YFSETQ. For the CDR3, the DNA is TGCGCCAGCAGCCGGAATCCCGTAGCGGGGTCCTACAATGAGCAGTTCTTC. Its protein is CASSRNPVAGSYNEQFF.

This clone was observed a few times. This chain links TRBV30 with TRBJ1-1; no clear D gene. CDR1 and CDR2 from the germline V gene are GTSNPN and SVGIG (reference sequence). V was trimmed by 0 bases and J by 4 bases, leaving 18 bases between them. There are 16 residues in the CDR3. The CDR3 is CAWSVGGRPRGTEAFF. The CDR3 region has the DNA TGTGCCTGGAGTGTAGGCGGGCGGCCCCGGGGCACTGAAGCTTTCTTT.